This passage covers 9 T cell receptor beta chains from one sample sequenced in a study of blood T cell repertoires in COVID-19. Clones were sequenced by immunoSEQ multiplex PCR, and TCRdb holds only the in-frame ones, with some missing. The data contain under 500,000 clones, around 89% of them singletons. Source material: peripheral blood. These TCRs come from a woman in her 30s with acute or convalescent COVID-19.

The chain combines TRBV7-3 with TRBJ2-6; no firm D call. The V gene lost 6 bases and the J gene lost 2 bases, with 8 bases spanning the gap. Germline V gene lookup returns CDR1 SGHTA and CDR2 FQGTGA. The CDR3 extends over 14 amino acids. This CDR3 is CASSKKPGANVLTF. DNA of the CDR3: TGTGCCAGCAGTAAGAAGCCTGGGGCCAACGTCCTGACTTTC.

As concerns this clone: Other DNA sequences in the sample encode the same CDR3. The chain joins TRBV9 to TRBJ2-7; the D gene is possibly TRBD2 (5 bases). V was trimmed by 0 bases and J by 0 bases, leaving 7 bases between them. Germline V CDR1 and CDR2: SGDLS, YYNGEE. This CDR3 is 14 amino acids long. CDR3 coding DNA: TGTGCCAGCAGCGTAGGGGGAGTCTCCTACGAGCAGTACTTC. Its translation: CASSVGGVSYEQYF.

V usage is TRBV2 and J usage is TRBJ1-1; 9 nucleotides match TRBD1. CDR1 is SNHLY and CDR2 is FYNNEI in the germline V gene. This CDR3 is built from 16 residues. The V gene end was trimmed by 2 bases and the J gene end by 5 bases; junction bases not matched to a gene: 9. The CDR3 nucleotides read TGTGCCAGCAGTGAACTTCGACAGGGGGTAGGGACTGAAGCTTTCTTT. This codes for CASSELRQGVGTEAFF.

This clone was seen a single time. This rearrangement joins TRBV2 to TRBJ1-6; D may be TRBD1 (6 bases). The CDR3 is 15 amino acids. CDR1 and CDR2 (germline): SNHLY, FYNNEI. Trimming pared 5 bases from V and 5 bases from J, leaving 13 bases between. CDR3 DNA sequence: TGTGCCAGCAGTCTAACAGGGCTTAATAATTCACCCCTCCACTTT. Translated, it gives CASSLTGLNNSPLHF. Full variable domain (outside the CDR3, taken from reference TRBV2 and TRBJ1-6): EPEVTQTPSHQVTQMGQEVILRCVPISNHLYFYWYRQILGQKVEFLVSFYNNEISEKSEIFDDQFSVERPDGSNFTLKIRSTKLEDSAMYFCASSLTGLNNSPLHFGNGTRLTVT.

The chain recombines TRBV4-2 with TRBJ2-1, with TRBD2 identical over 8 bases. Germline V gives CDR1 LGHNA, CDR2 YNFKEQ. The CDR3 sequence is 14 residues long. The trim removed 1 base at V and 7 bases at J, leaving 3 bases unmatched. CDR3 amino acids: CASSQAGGRNEQFF. CDR3 nucleotides: TGTGCCAGCAGCCAAGCGGGGGGGCGAAATGAGCAGTTCTTC.

This clone has just one count. The chain links TRBV18 to TRBJ1-1; 7 nucleotides align to TRBD1. Trimming at V came to 4 bases and at J to 4 bases, leaving 12 bases not matched to a gene. Germline CDR1 reads KGHSH; CDR2 reads LQKENI. This CDR3 has 16 amino acids. The CDR3 nucleotides read TGTGCCAGCTCACTATTAACAGGGGTCATTGGCACTGAAGCTTTCTTT. Translation gives CASSLLTGVIGTEAFF.

In this sample, this clone turned up a few times. The chain carries TRBV28 and TRBJ1-3, with 8 bases aligning to TRBD1. Germline V gene lookup returns CDR1 MDHEN and CDR2 SYDVKM. V gave up 6 bases and J gave up 4 bases; unmatched junction bases: 20. CDR3 length: 19 residues. This chain's CDR3 is CASSVSPGTGADRGNTIYF. CDR3 coding DNA: TGTGCCAGCAGCGTAAGTCCCGGGACAGGCGCCGACAGAGGAAACACCATATATTTT.

The chain joins TRBV6-4 to TRBJ1-1, with TRBD1 identical over 7 bases. Germline CDR1 and CDR2: MRHNA and SNTAGT. With V trimmed by 7 bases and J by 4 bases, 6 bases remained unmatched. The CDR3 loop spans 13 amino acids. The CDR3 reads CASNPGQSTEAFF. The CDR3 nucleotides read TGTGCCAGCAACCCGGGACAGTCCACTGAAGCTTTCTTT.

In this sample, this clone turned up once. This chain connects TRBV4-1 to TRBJ2-1, with 10 bases aligning to TRBD2. There are 16 residues in the CDR3. Germline V gives CDR1 MGHRA, CDR2 YSYEKL. The ends lost 0 bases at V and 9 bases at J; junction bases unmatched: 8. CDR3 sequence reads: CASSQEPSGGASEQFF. Here the CDR3 DNA reads TGCGCCAGCAGCCAAGAGCCCAGCGGGGGGGCCTCTGAGCAGTTCTTC.